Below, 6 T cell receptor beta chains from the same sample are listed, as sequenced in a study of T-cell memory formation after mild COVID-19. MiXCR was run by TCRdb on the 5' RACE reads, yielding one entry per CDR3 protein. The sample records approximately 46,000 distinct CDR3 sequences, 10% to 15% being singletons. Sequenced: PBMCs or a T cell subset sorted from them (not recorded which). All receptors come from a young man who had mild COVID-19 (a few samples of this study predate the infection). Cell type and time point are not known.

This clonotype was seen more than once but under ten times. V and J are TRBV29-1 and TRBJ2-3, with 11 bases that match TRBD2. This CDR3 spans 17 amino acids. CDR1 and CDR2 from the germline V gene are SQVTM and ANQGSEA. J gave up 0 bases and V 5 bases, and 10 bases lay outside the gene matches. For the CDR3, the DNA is TGCAGCGTTCGGAGACTAGCGGGGATCTCTAGCACAGATACGCAGTATTTT. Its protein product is CSVRRLAGISSTDTQYF.

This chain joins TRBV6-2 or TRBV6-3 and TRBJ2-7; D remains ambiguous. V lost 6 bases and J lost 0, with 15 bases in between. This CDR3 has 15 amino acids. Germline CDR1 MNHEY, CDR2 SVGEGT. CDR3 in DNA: TGTGCCAGCAGATCCGTCGACACGTTCTCCTACGAGCAGTACGTC. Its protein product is CASRSVDTFSYEQYV.

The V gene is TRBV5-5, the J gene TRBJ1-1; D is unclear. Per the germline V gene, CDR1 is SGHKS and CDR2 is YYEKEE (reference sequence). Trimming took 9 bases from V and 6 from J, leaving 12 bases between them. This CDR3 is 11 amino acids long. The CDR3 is CAIVGSPEAFF. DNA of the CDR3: TGTGCCATCGTGGGGAGCCCTGAAGCTTTCTTT.

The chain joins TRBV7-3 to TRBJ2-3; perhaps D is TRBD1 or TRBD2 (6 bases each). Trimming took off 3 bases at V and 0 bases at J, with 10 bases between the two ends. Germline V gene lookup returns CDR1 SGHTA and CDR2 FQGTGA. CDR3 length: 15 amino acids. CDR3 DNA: TGTGCCAGCAGCTTTTGGGGGGCCAGCACAGATACGCAGTATTTT. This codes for CASSFWGASTDTQYF.

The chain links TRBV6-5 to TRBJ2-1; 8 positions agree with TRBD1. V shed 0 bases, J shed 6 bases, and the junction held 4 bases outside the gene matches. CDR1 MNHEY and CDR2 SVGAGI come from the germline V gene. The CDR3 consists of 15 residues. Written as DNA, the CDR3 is TGTGCCAGCAGTTACTCGACAGGGGTGGGCAATGAGCAGTTCTTC. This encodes CASSYSTGVGNEQFF.

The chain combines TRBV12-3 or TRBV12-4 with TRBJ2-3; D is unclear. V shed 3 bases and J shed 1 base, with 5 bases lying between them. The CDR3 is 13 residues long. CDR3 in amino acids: CASSFSGTDTQYF. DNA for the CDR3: TGTGCCAGCAGTTTTTCCGGCACAGATACGCAGTATTTT.